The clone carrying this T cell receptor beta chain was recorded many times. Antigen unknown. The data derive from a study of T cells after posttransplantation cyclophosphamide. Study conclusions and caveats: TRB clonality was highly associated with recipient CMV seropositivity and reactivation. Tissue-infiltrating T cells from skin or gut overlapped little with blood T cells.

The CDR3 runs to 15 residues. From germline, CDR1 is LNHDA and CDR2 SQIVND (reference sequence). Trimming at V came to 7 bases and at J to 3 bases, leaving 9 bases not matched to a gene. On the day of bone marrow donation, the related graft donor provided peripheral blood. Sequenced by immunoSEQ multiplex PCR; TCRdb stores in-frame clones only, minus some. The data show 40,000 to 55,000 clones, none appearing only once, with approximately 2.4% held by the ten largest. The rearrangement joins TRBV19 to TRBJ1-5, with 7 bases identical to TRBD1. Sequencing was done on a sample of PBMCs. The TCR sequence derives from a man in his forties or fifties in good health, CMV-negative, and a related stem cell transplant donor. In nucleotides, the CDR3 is TGTGCCAGTACCGACCAACAGGGGAACAATCAGCCCCAGCATTTT. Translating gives CASTDQQGNNQPQHF.